These 29 T cell receptor beta chains were sequenced from one sample in a study of T cell clonality in common variable immunodeficiency. TCRdb's copy holds only in-frame clones and misses some; the assay was immunoSEQ multiplex PCR. The sample was found to contain under 45,000 clones, and every one recurs. The source material was peripheral blood mononuclear cells. Source of these receptors: a person between 18 and 75 years old in good health.

This clone was recorded at least ten times. The read falls 3 residues short of the CDR3 end, and the missing part is taken from the germline J gene. The J gene is TRBJ2-6, the V gene TRBV20-1; D is undetermined. The V end was cut by 4 bases, the J end by 2 bases, with 9 bases between. From germline, CDR1 is DFQATT and CDR2 SNEGSKA (reference sequence). This CDR3 region has 14 residues. The DNA read from the CDR3 is TGCAGTGCTATTGTGGGCGCTGGGGCCAACGTC. Protein: CSAIVGAGANV. The CDR3, in full, reads CSAIVGAGANVLTF.

Only a few counts were recorded for this clone. The read ends 3 residues early relative to the CDR3; the germline J gene fills the gap. The gene calls are TRBV7-3 and TRBJ1-2; D is perhaps TRBD1 (6 bases). Germline loops: CDR1 SGHTA, CDR2 FQGTGA. The CDR3 extends over 17 amino acids. The CDR3 reads CASSSGILAGGDNDYTF. The part of the CDR3 DNA that was read is TGTGCCAGCAGCTCCGGGATCCTAGCGGGAGGGGACAATGAC.

Comments on this clone: The read ends 3 residues before the CDR3 terminus; that terminus is restored from the germline J gene. V gene TRBV2 combines with J gene TRBJ2-7, with TRBD2 identical over 7 bases. The CDR3 has 14 residues. After removal of 6 bases from V and 2 bases from J, the junction contained 7 bases not matched to a gene. CDR1 SNHLY and CDR2 FYNNEI come from the germline V gene. CDR3 DNA (partial): TGTGCCAGCAGACCCGGGACTACCCCCTACGAG. Its protein product is CASRPGTTPYE. In full, the CDR3 is CASRPGTTPYEQYF.

This clone was found many times. From the germline J gene comes the end of the CDR3, since the read stops 3 residues before it. V usage is TRBV11-2 and J usage is TRBJ1-1; 7 nucleotides match TRBD1. V dropped 3 bases and J dropped 4; count of bases not matched to a gene: 5. CDR1 SGHAT and CDR2 FQNNGV come from the germline V gene. This CDR3 comprises 14 residues. This CDR3 is CASSLGTVSTEAFF. CDR3 bases read: TGTGCCAGCAGCTTGGGGACAGTGAGCACTGAA.

Ten or more counts support this clone. The CDR3 is cut off 3 residues early in the read; its end comes from the germline J gene. The V call is TRBV19, the J call TRBJ2-5; 9 nucleotides align to TRBD2. The V gene end was trimmed by 0 bases and the J gene end by 7 bases; junction bases not matched to a gene: 3. This CDR3 has 14 amino acids. Germline V gives CDR1 LNHDA, CDR2 SQIVND (reference sequence). The part of the CDR3 DNA that was read is TGTGCCAGTAGTATAGATCCGCGGGAGGGGACC. Translated: CASSIDPREGT. The complete CDR3 sequence is CASSIDPREGTQYF.

In regard to this clone: Read sequence stops 3 residues before the CDR3 end, and the germline J gene provides the missing end. V is TRBV20-1 and J is TRBJ2-1; D not certain. In germline, CDR1 is DFQATT, CDR2 SNEGSKA (reference sequence). V shed 6 bases and J shed 8 bases, with 20 bases lying between them. CDR3 length: 14 residues. Partial CDR3 DNA: TGCAGTGCCAGAAGGAGCGCCCGAGCCGATGAG. It yields the protein CSARRSARADE. The full CDR3 protein is CSARRSARADEQFF.

This clone was seen a few times. From the germline J gene comes the end of the CDR3, since the read stops 3 residues before it. The V gene is TRBV2, the J gene TRBJ2-7; TRBD2 matches 7 bases. V dropped 1 base and J dropped 3; count of bases not matched to a gene: 3. CDR1 and CDR2 from the germline V gene are SNHLY and FYNNEI. This CDR3 has 14 amino acids. Incomplete CDR3 DNA: TGTGCCAGCAGTGAAGGGGGGGGGAACTACGAG. The encoded protein is CASSEGGGNYE. The full CDR3 protein reads CASSEGGGNYEQYF. Drawing the rest from reference TRBV2 and TRBJ2-7, the complete variable domain is EPEVTQTPSHQVTQMGQEVILRCVPISNHLYFYWYRQILGQKVEFLVSFYNNEISEKSEIFDDQFSVERPDGSNFTLKIRSTKLEDSAMYFCASSEGGGNYEQYFGPGTRLTVT.

The table lists this clone with many counts. The read gets to within 3 residues of the CDR3 end, and the germline J gene fills in the rest. The rearrangement joins TRBV7-2 to TRBJ2-3, with D perhaps matching TRBD2 (5 bases). Germline loops: CDR1 SGHTA, CDR2 FQGNSA. This CDR3 contains 16 residues. The V end was cut by 0 bases, the J end by 0 bases, with 10 bases between. The CDR3 DNA, read in part, is TGTGCCAGCAGCTTAGCGGGCGGGTCTAGCACAGATACG. It encodes CASSLAGGSSTDT. In full, the CDR3 reads CASSLAGGSSTDTQYF.

This clone was found many times. The CDR3 goes on 3 residues after the read ends, and that part is filled in from the germline J gene. The chain links TRBV20-1 to TRBJ2-5, with D unresolved. Germline assignment: CDR1 DFQATT and CDR2 SNEGSKA (reference sequence). With 7 bases removed from V and 1 base from J, the gap between germline ends came to 7 bases. The CDR3 is made up of 11 amino acids. Incomplete CDR3 DNA: TGCAGTGGCGGTGTCCAAGAGACC. This encodes CSGGVQET. The entire CDR3 protein is CSGGVQETQYF.

This clone appeared many times. With the read ending 3 residues before the CDR3 end, the germline J gene is used to fill in that end. This chain connects TRBV4-1 to TRBJ2-2, with no clear D. The V gene's germline CDR1 is MGHRA and CDR2 YSYEKL. V was trimmed by 1 base and J by 1 base, leaving 7 bases between them. The CDR3 is 15 amino acids. The CDR3 region is CASSQAGGNTGELFF. CDR3 DNA (partial): TGCGCCAGCAGCCAAGCTGGCGGGAACACCGGGGAG.

This clone was found many times. The CDR3 end is not reached by the read, which stops 3 residues before it; the germline J gene fills it in. The chain uses TRBV16 and TRBJ1-1; TRBD1 is a possible D gene (6 bases). CDR1 is KGHSY, CDR2 FQNENV, per germline. V was cut by 4 bases and J by 5 bases, with 17 bases left in between. The CDR3 is 15 amino acids. Partial CDR3 DNA: TGTGCCAGCAGCCCCCGACAGGTCGTCGGGACTGAA. It translates to CASSPRQVVGTE. The whole CDR3 reads CASSPRQVVGTEAFF.

This clone has a count of ten or more. The sequenced fragment ends 3 residues before the CDR3 boundary, so the rest is inferred from the germline J gene. The chain links TRBV7-2 to TRBJ1-1; 8 bases line up with TRBD1. The CDR3 runs to 13 residues. The J segment lost 6 bases and the V segment lost 5 bases, leaving 5 bases of the junction unmatched. Germline V CDR1 and CDR2: SGHTA, FQGNSA. The covered CDR3 bases are TGTGCCAGCAGCAAGACAGGGGTCGCTGAA. Translating it yields CASSKTGVAE. The whole CDR3 region reads CASSKTGVAEAFF. Full variable domain (remainder filled in from reference TRBV7-2 and TRBJ1-1): GAGVSQSPSNKVTEKGKDVELRCDPISGHTALYWYRQSLGQGLEFLIYFQGNSAPDKSGLPSDRFSAERTGGSVSTLTIQRTQQEDSAVYLCASSKTGVAEAFFGQGTRLTVV.

This clone was detected ten times or more. The read ends 3 residues shy of where the CDR3 ends; the end is completed using the germline J gene. The chain links TRBV13 to TRBJ2-7; a weak D match, TRBD1 (5 bases). The CDR3 runs to 15 residues. Trimming pared 2 bases from V and 5 bases from J, leaving 16 bases between. CDR1 is PRHDT and CDR2 is FYEKMQ in the germline V gene (reference sequence). The CDR3 sequence: CASSLQSDSRNEQYF. The CDR3 bases that were read are TGTGCCAGCAGCTTACAGAGTGACAGTCGTAACGAG.

At least ten counts were recorded for this clone. Read sequence stops 3 residues before the CDR3 end, and the germline J gene provides the missing end. The chain carries TRBV20-1 and TRBJ2-7; TRBD2 aligns across 7 bases. With V trimmed by 5 bases and J by 1 base, 11 bases remained unmatched. This CDR3 region has 15 residues. CDR1 and CDR2 from the germline V gene are DFQATT and SNEGSKA (reference sequence). CDR3 bases read: TGCAGTGCTCCGAAATCTAGCGGACCTTCCTACGAG. Its protein product is CSAPKSSGPSYE. The complete CDR3 protein is CSAPKSSGPSYEQYF.

This clone was counted many times. Incomplete CDR3 DNA: TGCAGTGCTAGAGATGTCAGGGCTGAA. This sequence encodes CSARDVRAE. The complete CDR3 reads CSARDVRAEAFF. The chain couples TRBV20-1 to TRBJ1-1; D possibly corresponds to TRBD1 (5 bases). The sequence runs out 3 residues before the end of the CDR3; the remainder is reconstructed from the germline J gene. In germline, CDR1 is DFQATT, CDR2 SNEGSKA (reference sequence). V lost 0 bases and J lost 6, with 8 bases in between. The CDR3 covers 12 residues.

This clone was recorded many times. The read terminates 3 residues ahead of where the CDR3 ends, so the germline J gene completes it. The chain links TRBV6-2 or TRBV6-3 to TRBJ2-7; D is unclear. V shed 0 bases and J shed 3 bases, with 12 bases lying between them. Germline V gene sequence: CDR1 MNHEY, CDR2 SVGEGT. This CDR3 has 15 residues. The CDR3 here is CASSYSAGRVYEQYF. The CDR3 bases that were read are TGTGCCAGCAGTTACTCGGCAGGAAGGGTCTACGAG.

Note on this clone: The read stops 3 residues short of the end of the CDR3; the missing end is completed from the germline J gene. The J gene is TRBJ1-2, the V gene TRBV18; D is unresolved. V was clipped by 2 bases and J by 7 bases, with 17 bases between them. Germline V CDR1 and CDR2: KGHSH, LQKENI. The CDR3 has 15 amino acids. The DNA read from the CDR3 is TGTGCCAGCTCACCATCTTCATTGGGCTCCGGTGGC. It codes for CASSPSSLGSGG. The CDR3 in its entirety is CASSPSSLGSGGYTF.

The table lists this clone with many counts. The read gets to within 3 residues of the CDR3 end, and the germline J gene fills in the rest. The chain employs TRBV28 and TRBJ1-2; 9 nucleotides agree with TRBD1. The CDR3 has 15 residues. The V segment lost 7 bases and the J segment 2 bases; nucleotides outside the gene matches: 8. Germline lookup yields CDR1 MDHEN and CDR2 SYDVKM. The CDR3 spells CASTRAGQGNYGYTF. The CDR3 DNA, read in part, is TGTGCCAGCACCAGGGCCGGACAGGGGAACTATGGC.

This clone appeared many times. Coverage ceases 3 residues before the CDR3 finishes, and the germline J gene fills in the end. The gene calls are TRBV30 and TRBJ2-7; possibly TRBD2 for D (6 bases). Germline-derived CDR1 and CDR2 are GTSNPN and SVGIG (reference sequence). The V and J ends lost 3 bases and 2 bases respectively, with 14 bases between them. This CDR3 is 14 amino acids long. CDR3 region: CAWRGRDFTYEQYF. Incomplete CDR3 DNA: TGTGCCTGGAGGGGCCGGGACTTTACCTACGAG.

This clone was detected many times. The read ends 3 residues shy of where the CDR3 ends; the end is completed using the germline J gene. The chain uses TRBV2 and TRBJ2-7, with 8 bases matching TRBD2. This CDR3 contains 15 residues. Germline V gene data show CDR1 as SNHLY and CDR2 as FYNNEI. With V trimmed by 8 bases and J by 4 bases, 13 bases remained unmatched. The CDR3 is CASQIRSAGGYEQYF. CDR3 DNA, as far as it was read: TGTGCCAGCCAAATCCGAAGCGCGGGAGGTTACGAG.

The table lists this clone with many counts. From the germline J gene comes the end of the CDR3, since the read stops 3 residues before it. V is TRBV11-2 and J is TRBJ2-5; 8 positions agree with TRBD1. Trimming took 7 bases from V and 1 from J; bases not matched to a gene: 2. Looked up from germline, CDR1 is SGHAT and CDR2 is FQNNGV. The CDR3 covers 13 residues. CDR3 region: CASTGGFQETQYF. Incomplete CDR3 DNA: TGTGCCAGCACAGGGGGCTTCCAAGAGACC.

This clone was picked up many times. The read comes to an end 3 residues before the CDR3 does, leaving the germline J gene to fill in the end. The chain combines TRBV20-1 with TRBJ2-3, with no clear D. This CDR3 region has 11 residues. Germline lookup yields CDR1 DFQATT and CDR2 SNEGSKA (reference sequence). The CDR3 here is CSCGLQETQYF. The sequenced CDR3 bases are TGCAGCTGTGGGCTCCAAGAGACG.

This clone was recorded at least ten times. The sequenced fragment ends 3 residues before the CDR3 boundary, so the rest is inferred from the germline J gene. V usage is TRBV20-1 and J usage is TRBJ2-1; 12 bases are shared with TRBD2. The CDR3 runs to 13 residues. V lost 8 bases and J lost 7; bases outside the gene matches: 6. Germline assignment: CDR1 DFQATT and CDR2 SNEGSKA (reference sequence). The CDR3 sequence: CSSLAGGRNEQFF. The sequenced part of the CDR3 DNA is TGCAGTAGCCTAGCGGGGGGGAGGAATGAG.

This clone has a handful of counts. One base away lies a much larger clone, so this may be a sequencing read error. The sequence runs out 3 residues before the end of the CDR3; the remainder is reconstructed from the germline J gene. The genes are TRBV19 and TRBJ2-3; the D gene is possibly TRBD2 (7 bases). CDR1 is LNHDA and CDR2 is SQIVND in the germline V gene (reference sequence). This CDR3 region has 13 residues. CDR3 region: CATKGGGGETQYF. The sequenced CDR3 bases are TGTGCCACTAAAGGGGGAGGGGGAGAGACG.

In its sample, this clone was seen many times. Read sequence stops 3 residues before the CDR3 end, and the germline J gene provides the missing end. The chain links TRBV15 to TRBJ1-3; possible D gene TRBD1, 5 bases. Germline V CDR1 and CDR2: LNHNV, YYDKDF (reference sequence). CDR3 length equals 15 residues. The ends were cut back, 0 bases at V and 1 base at J, with 7 bases in the middle. Partial CDR3 DNA: TGTGCCACCAGCAGAGACGGGGGATCTGGAAACACC. Its translation: CATSRDGGSGNT. The whole CDR3 protein is CATSRDGGSGNTIYF. Combining the CDR3 with reference TRBV15 and TRBJ1-3 gives the whole variable domain DAMVIQNPRYQVTQFGKPVTLSCSQTLNHNVMYWYQQKSSQAPKLLFHYYDKDFNNEADTPDNFQSRRPNTSFCFLDIRSPGLGDTAMYLCATSRDGGSGNTIYFGEGSWLTVV.

CDR3 sequence: CASSPGTSGSNDYTF. CDR3 DNA, as far as it was read: TGTGCCAGCAGCCCCGGGACTAGCGGGAGCAATGAC. This chain uses TRBV7-2 with TRBJ1-2, with D tentatively TRBD1 (5 bases). With the read ending 3 residues before the CDR3 end, the germline J gene is used to fill in that end. Germline assignment: CDR1 SGHTA and CDR2 FQGNSA. CDR3 length: 15 amino acids.

This clone was seen ten or more times. The read comes to an end 3 residues before the CDR3 does, leaving the germline J gene to fill in the end. This chain connects TRBV18 to TRBJ2-1, with D perhaps matching TRBD2 (7 bases). Per germline, CDR1 KGHSH and CDR2 LQKENI. This CDR3 contains 15 residues. V lost 8 bases, J lost 7 bases, and 21 bases lay in between. The DNA read from the CDR3 is TGTGCCAGCGCATGGGCGAGGGGGGGCGGAAATGAG. This sequence encodes CASAWARGGGNE. The CDR3 reads in full as CASAWARGGGNEQFF.

In this sample, this clone turned up many times. This chain's CDR3 is CSASLPDGGYTF. The sequenced CDR3 bases are TGCAGTGCTAGTCTCCCAGATGGTGGC. The V and J genes are TRBV20-1 and TRBJ1-2; D unclear. Read coverage stops 3 residues before the CDR3 terminus; the germline J gene supplies the remainder. This CDR3 has 12 amino acids. Per germline, CDR1 DFQATT and CDR2 SNEGSKA (reference sequence). The V end lost 3 bases, the J end lost 7 bases, and 12 bases lay between the germline ends.

This clone has at least ten counts. The sequenced fragment ends 3 residues before the CDR3 boundary, so the rest is inferred from the germline J gene. This chain connects TRBV4-1 to TRBJ1-6; D gene ambiguous. With 0 bases removed from V and 3 bases from J, the gap between germline ends came to 15 bases. The CDR3 extends over 18 amino acids. Germline loops: CDR1 MGHRA, CDR2 YSYEKL. The CDR3 region is CASSQDWFLRFYNSPLHF. The sequenced CDR3 bases are TGCGCCAGCAGCCAAGATTGGTTTTTACGGTTCTATAATTCACCC.